This T cell receptor beta chain was identified during a study of neurological immune-mediated disorders. Notes on the study in general: The most TCR clonal expansion was seen in HTLV-1-associated myelopathy, whereas the least was seen in multiple sclerosis, below the level in healthy controls. A possible signature was seen in one related-CDR3 cluster, into which phylogenetic grouping placed the repertoires of 18 of 34 multiple sclerosis patients. Sharing of CDR3 amino acid sequences among expanded clones across subjects was absent, suggesting private repertoires in all groups.

Many counts were recorded for this clonotype. Its cognate antigen is unknown. TCRdb passed the 5' RACE reads through MiXCR, listing each CDR3 protein once. The table has about 50,000 distinct CDR3 sequences, roughly 2% seen once. Germline V gene lookup returns CDR1 LGHDT and CDR2 YNNKEL (reference sequence). V was pared by 2 bases and J by 5 bases, with 2 bases of the junction left unmatched. The CDR3 loop spans 14 amino acids. The clonotype comes from a middle-aged woman with multiple sclerosis. This chain links TRBV3-1 with TRBJ2-4; 8 nucleotides agree with TRBD2. Source material: PBMCs. Here the CDR3 reads CASSQRGGENIQYF. CDR3 nucleotide sequence: TGTGCCAGCAGCCAACGGGGGGGCGAAAACATTCAGTACTTC.